The 10 T cell receptor beta chains below were found in one sample sequenced in a study of tumor-infiltrating lymphocytes in primary liver carcinoma. Priming with a constant-region primer yielded TCR beta cDNA from approximately 500 ng total RNA. Modified slightly, ARM-PCR produced TCR beta libraries over three nested multiplex PCR rounds. Primers for the first two PCR rounds were TRBV1-TRBV30 forward primers and a C-beta reverse primer (about 9 cycles per round). TCRdb independently ran MiXCR on the multiplex PCR reads; one entry per CDR3 protein. This table has around 88,000 distinct CDR3 sequences, about 73% appearing once. Both RNA and DNA were isolated together from around 20-30 mg of bulk tissue that had not been sorted. Material: tumor-adjacent normal liver tissue. All receptors derive from a man aged 40-50 years with primary liver carcinoma and hepatitis B virus infection.

This clonotype was counted ten times or more. The V call is TRBV5-4, the J call TRBJ1-1; D is unclear. This CDR3 is built from 15 residues. In germline, CDR1 is SGHNT, CDR2 YYREEE (reference sequence). Between the trimmed V and J ends, which lost 0 bases and 2 bases, there was a span of 11 bases. This CDR3 is CASSLVSGGNTEAFF. The CDR3 nucleotides read TGTGCCAGCAGCTTGGTTTCGGGAGGCAACACTGAAGCTTTCTTT. Using reference TRBV5-4 and TRBJ1-1 for the parts outside the CDR3, the full variable domain is ETGVTQSPTHLIKTRGQQVTLRCSSQSGHNTVSWYQQALGQGPQFIFQYYREEENGRGNFPPRFSGLQFPNYSSELNVNALELDDSALYLCASSLVSGGNTEAFFGQGTRLTVV.

Notes on this clonotype: A read error is likely, as this CDR3 ends without the conserved phenylalanine or tryptophan. Because the CDR3's place on the DNA is in doubt, the DNA is left out and the CDR3 is given as listed by TCRdb. V gene TRBV12-3 or TRBV12-4 combines with J gene TRBJ2-7; TRBD1 reflects the table's D call only, with no check against the DNA. Both ends counted, the CDR3 spans 13 residues. CDR3 region: CASSPGRDYEQYL.

Only a few counts were recorded for this clonotype. V and J are TRBV7-9 and TRBJ1-3; D is uncertain. Germline assignment: CDR1 SEHNR and CDR2 FQNEAQ (reference sequence). This CDR3 has 12 amino acids. V was pared by 5 bases and J by 3 bases, with 5 bases between. CDR3 region: CASSPLGNTIYF. As DNA, the CDR3 is TGTGCCAGCAGCCCCCTTGGAAACACCATATATTTT. Supplemented by reference TRBV7-9 and TRBJ1-3, the full variable domain reads DTGVSQNPRHKITKRGQNVTFRCDPISEHNRLYWYRQTLGQGPEFLTYFQNEAQLEKSRLLSDRFSAERPKGSFSTLEIQRTEQGDSAMYLCASSPLGNTIYFGEGSWLTVV.

The table lists this clonotype with many counts. CDR3 amino acids: CASSPGTSGRGAYEQYF. CDR3 in DNA: TGTGCCAGCAGTCCCGGGACTAGCGGGAGGGGGGCCTACGAGCAGTACTTC. The J gene is TRBJ2-7, the V gene TRBV12-3 or TRBV12-4, with TRBD2 matching over 16 bases. The CDR3 has 17 amino acids. V lost 5 bases and J lost 2; bases outside the gene matches: 6.

The CDR3 DNA is TGCAGCGCGGCTCTAGCGGGAGAATCTGGTGGACAGTTCTTC. Protein product: CSAALAGESGGQFF. V is TRBV29-1 and J is TRBJ2-1; TRBD2 matches at 10 bases. CDR1 and CDR2 (germline): SQVTM, ANQGSEA. Germline trimming cut 7 bases from V and 13 bases from J; bases unmatched to any gene: 16. The CDR3 is 14 amino acids.

For this clonotype: A read error may explain this, as a much larger clone is one base away. The DNA of the CDR3 is TGTGCCAGCAGCTTAAACAAGGTCGATGGCTACACCTTC. It codes for CASSLNKVDGYTF. The gene calls are TRBV7-9 and TRBJ1-2; no clear D. V was clipped by 2 bases and J by 6 bases, with 10 bases between them. In germline, CDR1 is SEHNR, CDR2 FQNEAQ (reference sequence). There are 13 residues in the CDR3.

This clonotype was observed a handful of times. This chain joins TRBV7-9 and TRBJ2-5; 9 bases are a match to TRBD1. J lost 1 base, V lost 5 bases, and 5 bases had no gene match. Germline values: CDR1 SEHNR, CDR2 FQNEAQ (reference sequence). This CDR3 contains 15 residues. The CDR3: CASSHLTGGQETQYF. The DNA for the CDR3 is TGTGCCAGCAGCCACCTGACAGGGGGCCAAGAGACCCAGTACTTC.

This clonotype was counted only a few times. With a much larger clone just one base away, this may be a read error. This sequence joins TRBV6-6 and TRBJ2-7, with a possible D match to TRBD2 (5 bases). Germline CDR1 is MNHNY and CDR2 is SVGAGI (reference sequence). CDR3 length equals 12 residues. This chain's CDR3 is CTSRPGIDEQYF. The CDR3, as DNA: TGTACCAGCAGGCCCGGGATCGACGAGCAGTACTTC.

The rearrangement joins TRBV11-2 to TRBJ2-3, with a tentative D call TRBD2 (6 bases). V dropped 3 bases and J dropped 6 bases, with 13 bases sitting between them. Germline CDR1 and CDR2: SGHAT and FQNNGV. This CDR3 has 14 amino acids. The CDR3 is CASSFEGSGDTQYF. The CDR3 DNA is TGTGCCAGCAGCTTTGAGGGCAGCGGGGATACGCAGTATTTT.

The chain carries TRBV11-3 and TRBJ2-3; 9 nucleotides match TRBD2. V was pared by 2 bases and J by 0 bases, with 6 bases of the junction left unmatched. Germline CDR1 SGHNT, CDR2 YENEEA. The CDR3 is made up of 17 amino acids. The CDR3 nucleotides read TGTGCCAGCAGCTTAAAGGTAACTAGCGGGAGCACAGATACGCAGTATTTT. Its protein is CASSLKVTSGSTDTQYF. Full variable domain (rest looked up from reference TRBV11-3 and TRBJ2-3): EAGVVQSPRYKIIEKKQPVAFWCNPISGHNTLYWYLQNLGQGPELLIRYENEEAVDDSQLPKDRFSAERLKGVDSTLKIQPAELGDSAVYLCASSLKVTSGSTDTQYFGPGTRLTVL.